The rows below give T cell receptor beta chains drawn from one sample of a study of blood T cell repertoires in COVID-19. Produced via immunoSEQ multiplex PCR; TCRdb's table is partial and in-frame only. The repertoire holds about 190,000 clones, with nearly 90% as singletons. Sequenced material: peripheral blood. The source of these receptors is a woman in her 40s who had recovered from COVID-19. Each CDR3 is given with its conserved first and last residue. A D gene is named only where the DNA matches it firmly. Some rows have no size entry. The others give once, few or many, or a class for an expanded clone.

TRBV7-8,.,15,TRBD1,TRBJ1-1,CASSLSRDREFEAFF,TGTGCCAGCAGCTTGTCCCGGGACAGGGAATTTGAAGCTTTCTTT
TRBV27,.,16,.,TRBJ1-2,CASSLLVPGQSNGYTF,TGTGCCAGCAGTTTACTCGTCCCCGGACAGTCCAATGGCTACACCTTC
TRBV6-2/TRBV6-3,few,15,.,TRBJ2-3,CASSYLLDLADTQYF,TGTGCCAGCAGTTACCTCTTAGACTTGGCAGATACGCAGTATTTT
TRBV19,.,14,.,TRBJ1-1,CASSISGGITEAFF,TGTGCCAGTAGTATATCGGGGGGCATCACTGAAGCTTTCTTT
TRBV9,.,15,.,TRBJ2-1,CASSSGDSGFNEQFF,TGTGCCAGCAGCTCGGGGGACAGTGGATTCAATGAGCAGTTCTTC
TRBV6-5,.,16,TRBD2,TRBJ2-1,CASSSIPGLAYNEQFF,TGTGCCAGCAGTTCTATTCCAGGACTAGCTTACAATGAGCAGTTCTTC
TRBV10-3,.,13,.,TRBJ2-3,CAIRGQGTDTQYF,TGTGCCATCAGAGGTCAGGGGACAGATACGCAGTATTTT
TRBV19,.,15,TRBD2,TRBJ2-5,CASRRLAGSGETQYF,TGTGCCAGTAGGAGGTTAGCGGGGAGTGGGGAGACCCAGTACTTC
TRBV28,.,18,.,TRBJ2-5,CASRGRPGGAGFTETQYF,TGTGCCAGCAGGGGACGGCCTGGGGGGGCCGGGTTTACGGAGACCCAGTACTTC
TRBV7-2,.,15,TRBD2,TRBJ2-7,CASSLSGSGTYEQYF,TGTGCCAGCAGCTTAAGCGGGAGCGGCACCTACGAGCAGTACTTC
TRBV7-2,.,13,.,TRBJ2-5,CASSAYYQETQYF,TGTGCCAGCAGCGCCTATTACCAAGAGACCCAGTACTTC
TRBV11-2,.,15,TRBD2,TRBJ2-5,CASSLPGGRQETQYF,TGTGCCAGCAGCCTACCCGGGGGGAGGCAAGAGACCCAGTACTTC
TRBV13,.,16,TRBD1,TRBJ2-2,CASSDYSGQAFGELFF,TGTGCCAGCAGCGACTATTCGGGACAGGCGTTCGGGGAGCTGTTTTTT
TRBV27,.,15,.,TRBJ1-5,CASRPQGRGEQPQHF,TGTGCCAGCAGACCACAGGGTAGGGGTGAGCAGCCCCAGCATTTT
TRBV19,.,15,.,TRBJ1-2,CASSFSRTDPYGYTF,TGTGCCAGTAGTTTCTCCCGGACAGACCCCTATGGCTACACCTTC
TRBV18,.,14,.,TRBJ2-2,CASSHGQNTGELFF,TGTGCCAGCTCACATGGACAAAACACCGGGGAGCTGTTTTTT
TRBV30,few,12,.,TRBJ1-3,CAWSLQGNTIYF,TGTGCCTGGAGTTTACAGGGAAACACCATATATTTT
TRBV30,.,12,.,TRBJ1-2,CAWTTTGNGYTF,TGTGCCTGGACTACTACCGGAAATGGCTACACCTTC
TRBV7-9,.,14,TRBD2,TRBJ2-7,CASSLREGMLEQYF,TGTGCCAGCAGCTTGCGGGAGGGGATGTTGGAGCAGTACTTC
TRBV6-4,.,14,TRBD2,TRBJ2-1,CASSLAGGRNEQFF,TGTGCCAGCAGTTTAGCGGGAGGGCGCAATGAGCAGTTCTTC
TRBV5-1,.,14,TRBD1,TRBJ2-1,CASSLKQGVDEQFF,TGCGCCAGCAGCTTAAAACAGGGGGTCGATGAGCAGTTCTTC
TRBV27,once,15,TRBD1,TRBJ1-1,CASSVSTGAGAEAFF,TGTGCCAGCAGTGTGTCGACAGGGGCCGGAGCTGAAGCTTTCTTT
TRBV11-2,.,19,TRBD2,TRBJ2-1,CASSLKGLGPGTSHHEQFF,TGTGCCAGCAGCCTAAAAGGTCTCGGTCCCGGGACTAGTCACCATGAGCAGTTCTTC
TRBV6-5,.,15,TRBD1,TRBJ1-6,CASSPDRTYNSPLHF,TGTGCCAGCAGCCCGGACAGGACCTATAATTCACCCCTCCACTTT
TRBV16,few,15,.,TRBJ1-1,CASSQSENKNTEAFF,TGTGCCAGCAGCCAATCGGAGAATAAGAACACTGAAGCTTTCTTT
TRBV19,.,15,TRBD2,TRBJ2-3,CASSDSSGRTDTQYF,TGTGCCAGTAGTGATTCTAGCGGGAGGACAGATACGCAGTATTTT
TRBV5-8,.,12,.,TRBJ2-1,CASEAEYNEQFF,TGTGCCAGCGAGGCGGAATACAATGAGCAGTTCTTC
TRBV29-1,.,12,.,TRBJ1-1,CSVTGGGTEAFF,TGCAGCGTGACCGGCGGGGGAACTGAAGCTTTCTTT
TRBV5-6,once,14,.,TRBJ1-1,CASSFHRSNTEAFF,TGTGCCAGCAGCTTTCACAGATCGAACACTGAAGCTTTCTTT
TRBV6-5,.,15,.,TRBJ1-1,CASSYGLGAHTEAFF,TGTGCCAGCAGTTACGGACTGGGGGCTCACACTGAAGCTTTCTTT
TRBV6-1,.,20,TRBD2,TRBJ2-2,CASSEAKLAGEVGNTGELFF,TGTGCCAGCAGTGAAGCGAAACTAGCGGGAGAAGTGGGGAACACCGGGGAGCTGTTTTTT
TRBV9,.,15,TRBD2,TRBJ2-2,CASSVLAGDTGELFF,TGTGCCAGCAGCGTGTTAGCGGGAGACACCGGGGAGCTGTTTTTT
TRBV5-1,.,15,.,TRBJ2-1,CASSLAALSYNEQFF,TGCGCCAGCAGCTTAGCGGCACTTTCCTACAATGAGCAGTTCTTC
TRBV5-4,.,14,.,TRBJ2-2,CASSLGEIPGELFF,TGTGCCAGCAGCTTGGGGGAGATTCCCGGGGAGCTGTTTTTT
TRBV4-1,.,15,.,TRBJ2-7,CASSHGTVQTYEQYF,TGCGCCAGCAGCCATGGGACTGTACAAACCTACGAGCAGTACTTC
TRBV19,once,14,TRBD1,TRBJ2-2,CATKGQGYTGELFF,TGTGCCACCAAGGGACAGGGGTACACCGGGGAGCTGTTTTTT
TRBV10-3,.,18,.,TRBJ2-6,CAISAVEGKSSGANVLTF,TGTGCCATCAGCGCCGTAGAGGGAAAATCCTCTGGGGCCAACGTCCTGACTTTC
TRBV28,.,13,TRBD1,TRBJ1-2,CASSTGGDGGYTF,TGTGCCAGCAGCACAGGGGGCGATGGTGGCTACACCTTC
TRBV11-3,.,12,.,TRBJ2-3,CASSLDRDTQYF,TGTGCCAGCAGCTTAGATCGGGATACGCAGTATTTT
TRBV9,.,15,.,TRBJ2-1,CASSVGVAAYNEQFF,TGTGCCAGCAGCGTAGGGGTAGCCGCCTACAATGAGCAGTTCTTC
TRBV4-1,.,16,TRBD2,TRBJ2-7,CASSQDTRDYSYEQYF,TGCGCCAGCAGCCAAGATACTCGGGACTACTCCTACGAGCAGTACTTC
TRBV7-3,.,15,TRBD1,TRBJ2-3,CASSLIGTGADTQYF,TGTGCCAGCAGCTTAATAGGGACAGGGGCAGATACGCAGTATTTT
TRBV3-1/TRBV3-2,.,13,TRBD1,TRBJ2-7,CASSRGQGNEQYF,TGTGCCAGCAGCCGGGGACAGGGTAACGAGCAGTACTTC
TRBV9,.,16,TRBD2,TRBJ2-5,CASSVGASGGQETQYF,TGTGCCAGCAGCGTAGGGGCTAGCGGGGGGCAAGAGACCCAGTACTTC
TRBV25-1,once,14,.,TRBJ2-1,CASSEMARASEQFF,TGTGCCAGCAGTGAAATGGCGAGGGCTAGTGAGCAGTTCTTC
TRBV5-1,.,19,TRBD2,TRBJ2-4,CASSARLASPILGKNIQYF,TGCGCCAGCAGCGCGCGACTAGCGAGCCCCATTTTGGGCAAAAACATTCAGTACTTC
TRBV25-1,.,17,TRBD1,TRBJ1-2,CASSEYIGTAANYGYTF,TGTGCCAGCAGTGAATATATTGGGACAGCAGCTAACTATGGCTACACCTTC
TRBV28,few,16,TRBD1,TRBJ1-2,CASSLPGGQGQGGYTF,TGTGCCAGCAGTTTACCTGGGGGGCAGGGACAGGGTGGCTACACCTTC
TRBV6-6,.,15,.,TRBJ2-1,CASSLNSGPYNEQFF,TGTGCCAGCAGTTTAAACAGCGGACCCTACAATGAGCAGTTCTTC
TRBV30,.,19,TRBD2,TRBJ2-1,CAWSGTLTSGSDDYNEQFF,TGTGCCTGGAGTGGTACCCTTACTAGCGGGAGCGATGACTACAATGAGCAGTTCTTC
TRBV5-1,few,17,TRBD2,TRBJ2-3,CASSLGISGTSTDTQYF,TGCGCCAGCAGCTTGGGAATTAGCGGGACTAGCACAGATACGCAGTATTTT
TRBV27,.,17,.,TRBJ1-3,CASSPTNLRGSGNTIYF,TGTGCCAGCAGTCCAACCAATTTGCGGGGCTCTGGAAACACCATATATTTT
TRBV18,.,16,.,TRBJ1-5,CASSPDFESGNQPQHF,TGTGCCAGCTCACCTGACTTCGAAAGCGGCAATCAGCCCCAGCATTTT
TRBV5-8,.,15,.,TRBJ1-2,CASSLAQGGNYGYTF,TGTGCCAGCAGCTTGGCTCAGGGAGGAAACTATGGCTACACCTTC